These 25 T cell receptor beta chains came from one sample sequenced in a study of T cell changes during pregnancy in multiple sclerosis. Profiling relied on immunoSEQ multiplex PCR, and the TCRdb table lists in-frame clones only, not all of them. The sample lists tens of thousands of clones; 85% were seen once. The specimen was CD8+ T cells from peripheral blood mononuclear cells, collected in the first trimester of pregnancy. The receptors derive from a female donor in good health, enrolled as a control in a pregnancy study.

This chain connects TRBV6-1 to TRBJ1-1; D gene uncertain. V was pared by 7 bases and J by 11 bases, with 17 bases between. This CDR3 is 12 amino acids long. Germline V CDR1 and CDR2: MNHNS, SASEGT. The CDR3 region has the DNA TGTGCCAGCAACGATCCTCCCTGGCTCGCTTTCTTT. It is translated as CASNDPPWLAFF.

The chain employs TRBV29-1 and TRBJ2-1, with D possibly being TRBD2 (5 bases). In germline, CDR1 is SQVTM, CDR2 ANQGSEA. The CDR3 is made up of 12 amino acids. V was shortened by 7 bases and J by 5 bases, with 12 bases between the two germline ends. DNA of the CDR3: TGCAGCGCCTTACTAGAAAACAATGAGCAGTTCTTC. It yields the protein CSALLENNEQFF.

The count of this clone is one. The V gene is TRBV28, the J gene TRBJ2-7, with a possible D match to TRBD1 (6 bases). In germline, CDR1 is MDHEN, CDR2 SYDVKM. This CDR3 comprises 12 residues. V was trimmed by 6 bases and J by 3 bases, leaving 9 bases between them. This CDR3 is CASRPGDYEQYF. The CDR3 DNA reads TGTGCCAGCAGACCAGGGGACTACGAGCAGTACTTC.

This clone was counted only a few times. CDR3: CASSRGQEPSYEQYF. The CDR3 DNA reads TGTGCCAGCAGTCGAGGACAGGAACCCTCCTACGAGCAGTACTTC. The rearrangement links TRBV28 to TRBJ2-7; 7 bases fit TRBD1. The CDR3 is made up of 15 amino acids. Unmatched junction bases numbered 7, after V lost 5 bases and J lost 0 bases. Germline CDR1 reads MDHEN; CDR2 reads SYDVKM.

V and J are TRBV5-4 and TRBJ1-2, with a possible D match to TRBD1 (6 bases). The germline V gene has CDR1 SGHNT and CDR2 YYREEE (reference sequence). CDR3 length equals 14 residues. V gave up 0 bases and J gave up 8 bases, with 14 bases separating them. CDR3 coding DNA: TGTGCCAGCAGCTTGGGGCCAGGGGATCGCGGCTACACCTTC. This sequence encodes CASSLGPGDRGYTF.

V and J are TRBV11-3 and TRBJ2-3; TRBD2 might be the D (5 bases). V was shortened by 3 bases and J by 4 bases, with 5 bases between the two germline ends. The germline CDR1 and CDR2 sequences are SGHNT and YENEEA. This CDR3 comprises 12 residues. CDR3 nucleotide sequence: TGTGCCAGCAGCTTGGACTCAGATACGCAGTATTTT. This codes for CASSLDSDTQYF.

This rearrangement joins TRBV18 to TRBJ2-7; weak D call: TRBD2 (6 bases). The V end lost 3 bases, the J end lost 3 bases, and 9 bases lay between the germline ends. Looked up from germline, CDR1 is KGHSH and CDR2 is LQKENI. The CDR3 has 13 amino acids. CDR3 loop: CASSPPGSYEQYF. The CDR3 DNA sequence: TGTGCCAGCTCACCCCCCGGGAGCTACGAGCAGTACTTC.

The CDR3 loop is CASSQEEGRSPLHF. As DNA, the CDR3 is TGCGCCAGCAGCCAAGAAGAAGGGAGGTCACCCCTCCACTTT. The V gene is TRBV4-3, the J gene TRBJ1-6; no definite D call. This CDR3 is built from 14 residues. Between the trimmed V and J ends, which lost 0 bases and 10 bases, there was a span of 10 bases. Germline V gives CDR1 LGHNA, CDR2 YSLEER.

V usage is TRBV6-4 and J usage is TRBJ2-1; TRBD1 aligns across 7 bases. This CDR3 is built from 15 residues. Germline V gene data show CDR1 as MRHNA and CDR2 as SNTAGT. After removal of 3 bases from V and 4 bases from J, the junction contained 6 bases not matched to a gene. The CDR3 spells CASSEGGPEYNEQFF. CDR3 nucleotides: TGTGCCAGCAGTGAAGGGGGCCCCGAATACAATGAGCAGTTCTTC.

V and J are TRBV5-1 and TRBJ2-1; TRBD1 might be the D (6 bases). The CDR3 consists of 15 residues. Germline CDR1 is SGHRS and CDR2 is YFSETQ. The ends were cut back, 0 bases at V and 6 bases at J, with 13 bases in the middle. In nucleotides, the CDR3 is TGCGCCAGCAGCTTGGATCTGGGGGCTGGCAATGAGCAGTTCTTC. Its protein is CASSLDLGAGNEQFF. The full variable domain, rest sourced from reference TRBV5-1 and TRBJ2-1, is KAGVTQTPRYLIKTRGQQVTLSCSPISGHRSVSWYQQTPGQGLQFLFEYFSETQRNKGNFPGRFSGRQFSNSRSEMNVSTLELGDSALYLCASSLDLGAGNEQFFGPGTRLTVL.

The rearrangement links TRBV7-2 to TRBJ2-1; D is unresolved. Trimming shortened V by 1 base and J by 3 bases, and 10 bases separated the two germline ends. Germline assignment: CDR1 SGHTA and CDR2 FQGNSA. The CDR3 spans 15 residues. This CDR3 is CASSLEATGYNEQFF. As DNA, the CDR3 is TGTGCCAGCAGCTTAGAGGCGACGGGCTACAATGAGCAGTTCTTC.

This rearrangement joins TRBV6-5 to TRBJ2-7; D is undetermined. The ends were cut back, 0 bases at V and 6 bases at J, with 18 bases in the middle. The CDR3 is 16 amino acids. Germline-derived CDR1 and CDR2 are MNHEY and SVGAGI. DNA of the CDR3: TGTGCCAGCAGTTACTCCCCCCCTAGAAAGCTCGGCGAGCAGTACTTC. Translated, it gives CASSYSPPRKLGEQYF.

The rearrangement uses TRBV27 and TRBJ2-1, with 10 bases identical to TRBD2. Germline values: CDR1 MNHEY, CDR2 SMNVEV (reference sequence). The CDR3 totals 17 residues. V was pared by 6 bases and J by 4 bases, with 12 bases of the junction left unmatched. CDR3 sequence reads: CASSRNSGGARYNEQFF. In DNA, the CDR3 is TGTGCCAGCAGCCGGAACAGCGGGGGGGCCAGGTACAATGAGCAGTTCTTC.

This chain connects TRBV9 to TRBJ1-5; D ambiguous. The CDR3 spans 16 residues. Germline CDR1 and CDR2: SGDLS and YYNGEE. Trimming pared 0 bases from V and 3 bases from J, leaving 13 bases between. The CDR3 protein is CASSVDGGMDNQPQHF. The CDR3 nucleotides read TGTGCCAGCAGCGTAGATGGAGGTATGGACAATCAGCCCCAGCATTTT. The whole variable domain, remainder taken from reference TRBV9 and TRBJ1-5, is DSGVTQTPKHLITATGQRVTLRCSPRSGDLSVYWYQQSLDQGLQFLIQYYNGEERAKGNILERFSAQQFPDLHSELNLSSLELGDSALYFCASSVDGGMDNQPQHFGDGTRLSIL.

There are a few counts of this clone. This rearrangement joins TRBV12-5 to TRBJ2-1; D gene ambiguous. Germline values: CDR1 LGHNT, CDR2 FRNRAP. Trimming pared 4 bases from V and 13 bases from J, leaving 11 bases between. The CDR3 covers 11 residues. The CDR3 DNA sequence: TGTGCTAGTGGTTCCGATTCGCGCCAGTTCTTC. As protein: CASGSDSRQFF.

The V call is TRBV14, the J call TRBJ2-7; 10 bases match TRBD2. Germline trimming cut 3 bases from V and 4 bases from J; bases unmatched to any gene: 15. Germline CDR1 SGHDN, CDR2 FVKESK. This CDR3 has 18 amino acids. The CDR3 DNA follows: TGTGCCAGCAGCCACTGGGCTACTAGCGGGACGCCGTTTTACGAGCAGTACTTC. Translating it yields CASSHWATSGTPFYEQYF.

V usage is TRBV7-9 and J usage is TRBJ2-7; 7 bases map to TRBD1. This CDR3 contains 12 residues. Germline V CDR1 and CDR2: SEHNR, FQNEAQ (reference sequence). J lost 5 bases, V lost 5 bases, and 3 bases had no gene match. The CDR3 nucleotides are TGTGCCAGCAGCAAAACAGGGGACGAGCAGTACTTC. Its translation is CASSKTGDEQYF.

This sequence joins TRBV13 and TRBJ2-3, with TRBD2 identical over 15 bases. Germline loops: CDR1 PRHDT, CDR2 FYEKMQ (reference sequence). The CDR3 is 18 amino acids. J gave up 2 bases and V 5 bases, and 8 bases lay outside the gene matches. This CDR3 reads CASSPAGTSGGYTDTQYF. As DNA, the CDR3 is TGTGCCAGCAGCCCAGCTGGGACTAGCGGGGGGTACACAGATACGCAGTATTTT.

The J gene is TRBJ1-5, the V gene TRBV19, with 10 bases fitting TRBD1. The germline CDR1 and CDR2 sequences are LNHDA and SQIVND (reference sequence). The CDR3 runs 15 residues. V gave up 5 bases and J gave up 1 base; unmatched junction bases: 2. CDR3 amino acids: CASSLGQGSNQPQHF. The CDR3 region has the DNA TGTGCCAGTAGTTTGGGACAGGGGAGCAATCAGCCCCAGCATTTT.

This chain uses TRBV10-3 with TRBJ1-5; 8 bases match TRBD1. V shed 2 bases, J shed 0 bases, and the junction held 9 bases outside the gene matches. This CDR3 is 18 amino acids long. Germline CDR1 and CDR2: ENHRY and SYGVKD. This chain's CDR3 is CAISEGWDRPDSNQPQHF. The DNA of the CDR3 is TGTGCCATCAGTGAGGGTTGGGACAGGCCAGATAGCAATCAGCCCCAGCATTTT.

CDR3 sequence: CASSFQWYPQYF. Written as DNA, the CDR3 is TGTGCCAGCAGCTTCCAGTGGTATCCCCAGTACTTC. The gene calls are TRBV7-9 and TRBJ2-5; D unresolved. The CDR3 consists of 12 residues. V was pared by 3 bases and J by 9 bases, with 11 bases between. Germline V gene lookup returns CDR1 SEHNR and CDR2 FQNEAQ (reference sequence).

The chain carries TRBV18 and TRBJ2-7; tentatively, D is TRBD2 (5 bases). This CDR3 comprises 12 residues. V gave up 4 bases and J gave up 3 bases, with 7 bases separating them. Per the germline V gene, CDR1 is KGHSH and CDR2 is LQKENI. The CDR3 DNA sequence: TGTGCCAGCTCACACCGGGACTACGAGCAGTACTTC. Its translation: CASSHRDYEQYF.

The chain joins TRBV27 to TRBJ1-2, with D perhaps TRBD1 (5 bases). The CDR3 is made up of 14 amino acids. The ends were cut back, 2 bases at V and 4 bases at J, with 11 bases in the middle. Germline CDR1 is MNHEY and CDR2 is SMNVEV (reference sequence). The DNA for the CDR3 is TGTGCCAGCAGTTTAAGGGGCCGGGCCTATGGCTACACCTTC. It yields the protein CASSLRGRAYGYTF.

This clone was detected once. V usage is TRBV9 and J usage is TRBJ2-3; 8 bases fit TRBD2. Germline CDR1 is SGDLS and CDR2 is YYNGEE. The CDR3 runs 14 residues. V lost 7 bases and J lost 2; bases outside the gene matches: 6. The CDR3, as DNA: TGTGCCAGCGGGCCAGCGGGAGACACAGATACGCAGTATTTT. This sequence encodes CASGPAGDTDTQYF.

This sequence joins TRBV7-9 and TRBJ1-6; tentative D call: TRBD1 (6 bases). CDR1 is SEHNR, CDR2 FQNEAQ, per germline (reference sequence). The CDR3 consists of 15 residues. V lost 6 bases and J lost 5, with 14 bases in between. In DNA form, the CDR3 reads TGTGCCAGCAGACCCCGGGACATTAATAATTCACCCCTCCACTTT. It codes for CASRPRDINNSPLHF. The entire variable domain, with the rest obtained from reference TRBV7-9 and TRBJ1-6, is as follows: DTGVSQNPRHKITKRGQNVTFRCDPISEHNRLYWYRQTLGQGPEFLTYFQNEAQLEKSRLLSDRFSAERPKGSFSTLEIQRTEQGDSAMYLCASRPRDINNSPLHFGNGTRLTVT.